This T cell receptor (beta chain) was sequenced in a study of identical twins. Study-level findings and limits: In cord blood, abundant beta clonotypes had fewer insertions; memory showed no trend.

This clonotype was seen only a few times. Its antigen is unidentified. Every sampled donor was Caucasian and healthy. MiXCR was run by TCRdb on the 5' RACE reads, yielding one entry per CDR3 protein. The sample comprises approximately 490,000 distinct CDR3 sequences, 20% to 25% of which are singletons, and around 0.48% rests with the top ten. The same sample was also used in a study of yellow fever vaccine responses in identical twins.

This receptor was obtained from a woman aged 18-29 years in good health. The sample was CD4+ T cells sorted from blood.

DNA for the CDR3: TGCAGTGCTGGGAAACAGGGCTCTAATTCACCCCTCCACTTT. The encoded protein is CSAGKQGSNSPLHF. V usage is TRBV20-1 and J usage is TRBJ1-6; maybe TRBD1 (6 bases). The germline V and J ends were trimmed by 5 bases and 6 bases, with 14 bases remaining between them. There are 14 residues in the CDR3. Per the germline V gene, CDR1 is DFQATT and CDR2 is SNEGSKA (reference sequence).